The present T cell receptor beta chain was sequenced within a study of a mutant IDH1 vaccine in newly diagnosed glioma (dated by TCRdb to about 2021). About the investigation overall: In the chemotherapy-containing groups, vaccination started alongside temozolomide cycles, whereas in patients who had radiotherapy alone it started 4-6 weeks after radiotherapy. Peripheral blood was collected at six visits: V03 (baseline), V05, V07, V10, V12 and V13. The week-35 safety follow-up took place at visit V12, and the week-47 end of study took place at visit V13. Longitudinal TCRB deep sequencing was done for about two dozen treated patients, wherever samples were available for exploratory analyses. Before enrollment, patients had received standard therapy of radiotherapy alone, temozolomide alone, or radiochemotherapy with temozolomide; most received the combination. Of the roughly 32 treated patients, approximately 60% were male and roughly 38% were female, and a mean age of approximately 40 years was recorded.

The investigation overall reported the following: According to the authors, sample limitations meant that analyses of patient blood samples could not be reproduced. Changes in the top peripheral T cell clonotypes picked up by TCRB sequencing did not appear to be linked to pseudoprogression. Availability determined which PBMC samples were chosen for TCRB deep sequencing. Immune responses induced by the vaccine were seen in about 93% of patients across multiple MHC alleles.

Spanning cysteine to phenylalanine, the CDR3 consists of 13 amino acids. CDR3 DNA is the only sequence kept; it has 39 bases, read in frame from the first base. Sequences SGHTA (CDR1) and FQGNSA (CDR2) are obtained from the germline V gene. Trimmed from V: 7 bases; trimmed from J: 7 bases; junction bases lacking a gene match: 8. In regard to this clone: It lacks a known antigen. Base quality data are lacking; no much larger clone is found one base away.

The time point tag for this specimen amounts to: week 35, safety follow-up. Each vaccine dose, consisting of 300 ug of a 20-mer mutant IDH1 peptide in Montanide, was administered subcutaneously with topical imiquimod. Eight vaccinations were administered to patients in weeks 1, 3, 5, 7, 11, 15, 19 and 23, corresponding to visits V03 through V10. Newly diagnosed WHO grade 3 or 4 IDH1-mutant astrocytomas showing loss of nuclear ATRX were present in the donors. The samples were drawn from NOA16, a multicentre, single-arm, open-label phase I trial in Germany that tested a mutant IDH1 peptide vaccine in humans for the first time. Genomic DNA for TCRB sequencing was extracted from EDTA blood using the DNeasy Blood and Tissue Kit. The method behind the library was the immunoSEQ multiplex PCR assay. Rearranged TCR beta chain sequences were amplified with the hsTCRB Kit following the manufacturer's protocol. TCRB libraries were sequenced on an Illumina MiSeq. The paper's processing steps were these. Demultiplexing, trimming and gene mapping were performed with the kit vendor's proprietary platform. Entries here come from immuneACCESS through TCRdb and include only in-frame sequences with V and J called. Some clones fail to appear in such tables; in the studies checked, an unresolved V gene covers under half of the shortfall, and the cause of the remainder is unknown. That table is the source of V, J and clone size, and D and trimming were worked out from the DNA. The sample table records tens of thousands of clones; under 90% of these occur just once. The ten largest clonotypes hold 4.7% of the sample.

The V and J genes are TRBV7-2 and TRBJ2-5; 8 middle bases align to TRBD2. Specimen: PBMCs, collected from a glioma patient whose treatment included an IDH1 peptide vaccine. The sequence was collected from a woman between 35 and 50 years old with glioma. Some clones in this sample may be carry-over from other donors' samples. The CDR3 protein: CASNSGTSVTQYF. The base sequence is TGTGCCAGCAACTCCGGGACTAGTGTGACCCAGTACTTC.